A selection of T cell receptor beta chains follows, all from one sample in a study of blood T cell repertoires in COVID-19. Sequencing used immunoSEQ multiplex PCR; TCRdb keeps in-frame clones, though not all of them. This table holds 45,000 to 50,000 clones, 70% to 90% found once. Sequencing input: peripheral blood. The receptors were gathered from a man aged 45-65 years with active COVID-19. CDR3s include the opening cysteine and the closing phenylalanine or tryptophan. Fields, in order: D gene, clone size, V gene, J gene, CDR3 protein, CDR3 DNA. A D gene is named only where the DNA matches it firmly. Not every row has a clone size; where given, it reads once, few, many or a size class.

d_gene: TRBD1; abundance: -; v_gene: TRBV6-5; j_gene: TRBJ1-2; CDR3aa: CASTRTGFYGYTF; CDR3nt: TGTGCCAGCACCAGGACAGGTTTCTATGGCTACACCTTC
d_gene: TRBD1; abundance: -; v_gene: TRBV10-2; j_gene: TRBJ1-5; CDR3aa: CASRETGGANQPQHF; CDR3nt: TGCGCCAGCAGAGAGACAGGGGGAGCAAATCAGCCCCAGCATTTT
d_gene: -; abundance: -; v_gene: TRBV10-2; j_gene: TRBJ2-1; CDR3aa: CASRARLSYNEQFF; CDR3nt: TGCGCCAGCAGAGCGCGGCTCTCCTACAATGAGCAGTTCTTC
d_gene: TRBD1; abundance: -; v_gene: TRBV4-2; j_gene: TRBJ2-5; CDR3aa: CASSQDLLRDRGNQETQYF; CDR3nt: TGTGCCAGCAGCCAAGATCTTTTACGGGACAGGGGGAACCAAGAGACCCAGTACTTC
d_gene: -; abundance: -; v_gene: TRBV5-4; j_gene: TRBJ2-1; CDR3aa: CASMDSRVYNEQFF; CDR3nt: TGTGCCAGCATGGACTCGCGGGTTTACAATGAGCAGTTCTTC
d_gene: TRBD1; abundance: -; v_gene: TRBV11-2; j_gene: TRBJ1-3; CDR3aa: CASSSHRDRGRRNTIYF; CDR3nt: TGTGCCAGCAGCTCACACAGGGACAGGGGGAGAAGAAACACCATATATTTT
d_gene: -; abundance: few; v_gene: TRBV2; j_gene: TRBJ2-5; CDR3aa: CAGSRTAGGQETQYF; CDR3nt: TGTGCCGGAAGCCGGACGGCAGGGGGGCAAGAGACCCAGTACTTC
d_gene: -; abundance: -; v_gene: TRBV7-9; j_gene: TRBJ1-6; CDR3aa: CASSPEGWRERANSPLHF; CDR3nt: TGTGCCAGCAGCCCCGAAGGGTGGAGGGAGAGGGCTAATTCACCCCTCCACTTT
d_gene: -; abundance: -; v_gene: TRBV19; j_gene: TRBJ2-3; CDR3aa: CASGQSPSSTDTQYF; CDR3nt: TGTGCCAGTGGACAGTCACCCTCTAGCACAGATACGCAGTATTTT
d_gene: TRBD1; abundance: -; v_gene: TRBV27; j_gene: TRBJ2-2; CDR3aa: CASSLSAGQAMRELFF; CDR3nt: TGTGCCAGCAGTTTATCGGCTGGACAGGCCATGAGGGAGCTGTTTTTT
d_gene: -; abundance: -; v_gene: TRBV29-1; j_gene: TRBJ1-5; CDR3aa: CSVGLGAFQPQHF; CDR3nt: TGCAGCGTCGGCCTGGGGGCCTTCCAGCCCCAGCATTTT
d_gene: -; abundance: -; v_gene: TRBV6-5; j_gene: TRBJ2-6; CDR3aa: CASGEVSGANVLTF; CDR3nt: TGTGCCAGCGGAGAGGTTTCTGGGGCCAACGTCCTGACTTTC
d_gene: -; abundance: few; v_gene: TRBV5-1; j_gene: TRBJ2-1; CDR3aa: CASSLEGRHSYNEQFF; CDR3nt: TGCGCCAGCAGCTTGGAGGGGCGCCACTCCTACAATGAGCAGTTCTTC
d_gene: TRBD1; abundance: -; v_gene: TRBV4-1; j_gene: TRBJ1-5; CDR3aa: CARVLRQGAARPYSNQPQHF; CDR3nt: TGCGCCAGGGTACTCAGACAGGGGGCGGCAAGACCTTATAGCAATCAGCCCCAGCATTTT